This T cell receptor beta chain came from a study of cytomegalovirus exposure and HLA in healthy donors. Study-level points and caveats: With later analysis, a missense DCLRE1C variant became linked to TCR beta V- and J-gene trimming. There were 150 to 200 TCR beta chains listed as cytomegalovirus-associated. Later findings reportedly placed an Asian-associated ancestry cluster below the approximately 620-donor mean for N-insertions.

Turning to this clone: What it binds is unknown.

With 60 Vbeta and 13 Jbeta primers, the PCR was carried out. Profiling relied on immunoSEQ multiplex PCR, and the TCRdb table lists in-frame clones only, not all of them. The sample has some 46,000 clones; the top ten hold 1.8%. Material: PBMCs. This clonotype was sampled from a woman aged 25-40 years in good health and CMV-seronegative.

The CDR3 protein is CASSSGQGGQPQHF. In DNA form, the CDR3 reads TGTGCCAGCAGTTCCGGACAGGGAGGTCAGCCCCAGCATTTT. This chain joins TRBV6-5 and TRBJ1-5; 8 bases align to TRBD1. Per germline, CDR1 MNHEY and CDR2 SVGAGI. V gave up 4 bases and J gave up 6 bases; unmatched junction bases: 5. This CDR3 is built from 14 residues.